A single sample gave rise to the 8 T cell receptor beta chains below, sequenced in a study of blood T cell repertoires in COVID-19. Method: immunoSEQ multiplex PCR; TCRdb's copy keeps in-frame clones and lacks some. Of 100,000 or so clones in the sample, roughly 85% were seen once. Sequenced: peripheral blood. The receptors here all came from a woman between 65 and 79 years old with active or convalescent COVID-19.

The chain is built from TRBV15 and TRBJ1-1, with a possible D match to TRBD1 (6 bases). There are 13 residues in the CDR3. Trimming took 5 bases from V and 8 from J, leaving 15 bases between them. The germline CDR1 and CDR2 sequences are LNHNV and YYDKDF (reference sequence). The CDR3 is CATSGQQGEEAFF. The CDR3 coding sequence is TGTGCCACCAGCGGACAACAGGGAGAGGAAGCTTTCTTT.

The chain couples TRBV5-1 to TRBJ2-3; the match to TRBD2 covers 10 bases. V lost 4 bases, J lost 1 base, and 12 bases stayed unmatched. The CDR3 length is 18 residues. Germline values: CDR1 SGHRS, CDR2 YFSETQ. The CDR3 DNA reads TGCGCCAGCAGCCCTGATTATAGAGCGGGAGGGCGCACAGATACGCAGTATTTT. Protein product: CASSPDYRAGGRTDTQYF.

V usage is TRBV27 and J usage is TRBJ1-6; D is unclear. V was clipped by 6 bases and J by 7 bases, with 16 bases between them. CDR1 is MNHEY, CDR2 SMNVEV, per germline (reference sequence). The CDR3 is made up of 15 amino acids. The CDR3 bases are TGTGCCAGCAGCCAGAGCAAACGCGGGAATTCACCCCTCCACTTT. This encodes CASSQSKRGNSPLHF.

This chain links TRBV24-1 with TRBJ1-5; no firm D call. This CDR3 contains 13 residues. Germline CDR1 and CDR2: KGHDR and SFDVKD. Trimming took off 2 bases at V and 2 bases at J, with 3 bases between the two ends. This CDR3 is CATSDSGNQPQHF. CDR3 nucleotide sequence: TGTGCCACCAGTGATTCAGGCAATCAGCCCCAGCATTTT.

The V call is TRBV5-4, the J call TRBJ1-2, with TRBD1 identical over 8 bases. CDR1 and CDR2 from the germline V gene are SGHNT and YYREEE (reference sequence). Trimming cost V 3 bases and J 3 bases; bases outside gene matches: 7. The CDR3 covers 15 residues. In nucleotides, the CDR3 is TGTGCCAGCAGCTCGGCGGACAGGGCTGACTATGGCTACACCTTC. Amino acids: CASSSADRADYGYTF. Full variable domain (remainder filled in from reference TRBV5-4 and TRBJ1-2): ETGVTQSPTHLIKTRGQQVTLRCSSQSGHNTVSWYQQALGQGPQFIFQYYREEENGRGNFPPRFSGLQFPNYSSELNVNALELDDSALYLCASSSADRADYGYTFGSGTRLTVV.

V usage is TRBV5-1 and J usage is TRBJ2-7; TRBD2 matches 8 bases. The CDR3 extends over 17 amino acids. The J segment lost 0 bases and the V segment lost 0 bases, leaving 8 bases of the junction unmatched. Germline-derived CDR1 and CDR2 are SGHRS and YFSETQ. The CDR3 nucleotides read TGCGCCAGCAGCTTGGGAAGCGGGGGACCGGCCTCCTACGAGCAGTACTTC. It is translated as CASSLGSGGPASYEQYF. The full variable domain, its missing parts supplied by reference TRBV5-1 and TRBJ2-7, is KAGVTQTPRYLIKTRGQQVTLSCSPISGHRSVSWYQQTPGQGLQFLFEYFSETQRNKGNFPGRFSGRQFSNSRSEMNVSTLELGDSALYLCASSLGSGGPASYEQYFGPGTRLTVT.

CDR3 nucleotides: TGCAGCGCTGGGTCGCGGCCCTCCCTTGAGCAGTTCTTC. Protein: CSAGSRPSLEQFF. The chain joins TRBV29-1 to TRBJ2-1; D is uncertain. The CDR3 has 13 residues. V gave up 7 bases and J gave up 9 bases, with 19 bases separating them. Germline CDR1 and CDR2: SQVTM and ANQGSEA.

The chain links TRBV6-5 to TRBJ1-2; D not certain. This CDR3 contains 13 residues. V was cut by 4 bases and J by 4 bases, with 10 bases left in between. CDR1 is MNHEY, CDR2 SVGAGI, per germline. The CDR3 DNA reads as TGTGCCAGCAGTTCACAGATTTCCTATGGCTACACCTTC. Its protein is CASSSQISYGYTF.